At least ten counts were recorded for the clone carrying this T cell receptor beta chain. No antigen is known for it. The record originates from a study of breast tumors, draining lymph nodes, adjacent tissues. Axillary draining lymph nodes of breast cancer patients supplied the node samples. TCRdb called the multiplex PCR reads again in MiXCR, with one record for every CDR3 protein. This table holds about 230,000 distinct CDR3 sequences, 32% found once. General study results and limits: Tumor repertoires ranked between lymph nodes and nontumor tissue in diversity, with V and J gene preferences. Data only fit, rather than demonstrated, lymph node origin of most tumor T cells.

Trimming took 6 bases from V and 0 from J; bases not matched to a gene: 6. The CDR3 extends over 16 amino acids. The receptor comes from a female donor with breast cancer. Some clones in this sample may be carry-over from other donors' samples. The chain carries TRBV12-3 or TRBV12-4 and TRBJ2-5, with TRBD2 matching 11 bases. The source material was axillary lymph node tissue. As DNA, the CDR3 is TGTGCCAGCAGCCAAGGGACTAGCGGCTACCAAGAGACCCAGTACTTC. This translates into CASSQGTSGYQETQYF.